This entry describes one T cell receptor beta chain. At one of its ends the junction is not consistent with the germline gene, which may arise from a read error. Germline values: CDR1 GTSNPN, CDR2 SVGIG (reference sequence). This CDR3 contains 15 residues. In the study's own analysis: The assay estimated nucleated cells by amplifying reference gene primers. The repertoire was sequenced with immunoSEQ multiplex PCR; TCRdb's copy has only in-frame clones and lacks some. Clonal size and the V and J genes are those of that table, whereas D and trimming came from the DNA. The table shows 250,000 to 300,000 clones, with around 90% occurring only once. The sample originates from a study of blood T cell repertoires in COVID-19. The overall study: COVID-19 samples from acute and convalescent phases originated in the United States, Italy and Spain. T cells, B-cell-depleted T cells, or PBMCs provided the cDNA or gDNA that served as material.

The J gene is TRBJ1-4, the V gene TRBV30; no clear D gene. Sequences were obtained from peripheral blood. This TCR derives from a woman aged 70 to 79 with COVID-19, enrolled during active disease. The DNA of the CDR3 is TGTGCCTGGGGGGTGCGGGCAGCAACAAATGAAAAACTGTTTTTT. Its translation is CAWGVRAATNEKLFF.